The 23 T cell receptor beta chains listed next were all sequenced from one sample in a study of identical twins. Each CDR3 protein is one row after TCRdb ran MiXCR on the 5' RACE reads. Altogether about 660,000 distinct CDR3 sequences are present, approximately 9% being singletons, with the ten largest covering approximately 0.96%. Another study also made use of these data, one on yellow fever vaccine responses in identical twins.

Specimen: PBMCs. The source of these receptors is a woman younger than 30 in good health.

The chain recombines TRBV5-6 with TRBJ1-2; D may be TRBD1 (6 bases). CDR1 and CDR2 from the germline V gene are SGHDT and YYEEEE. The ends were cut back, 2 bases at V and 2 bases at J, with 13 bases in the middle. This CDR3 spans 15 amino acids. CDR3 amino acids: CASSLIRQGNYGYTF. The CDR3 bases are TGTGCCAGCAGCTTAATCCGGCAGGGGAACTATGGCTACACCTTC.

The chain uses TRBV7-9 and TRBJ2-7, with 8 nucleotides matching TRBD1. CDR1 SEHNR and CDR2 FQNEAQ come from the germline V gene (reference sequence). Trimming at V came to 3 bases and at J to 6 bases, leaving 16 bases not matched to a gene. The CDR3 loop spans 17 amino acids. The CDR3 reads CASSFSAVDRGVVEQYF. The CDR3, as DNA: TGTGCCAGCAGCTTTTCGGCCGTCGACAGGGGAGTGGTCGAGCAGTACTTC.

Ten or more counts support this clonotype. The chain joins TRBV7-9 to TRBJ2-7; 10 bases fit TRBD2. The CDR3 has 14 residues. Germline assignment: CDR1 SEHNR and CDR2 FQNEAQ (reference sequence). V dropped 4 bases and J dropped 5; count of bases not matched to a gene: 5. In nucleotides, the CDR3 is TGTGCCAGCAGCTATGACCTAGCGGGAGACGAGCAGTACTTC. The encoded protein is CASSYDLAGDEQYF.

In its sample, this clonotype was seen a few times. The J gene is TRBJ2-5, the V gene TRBV20-1; perhaps TRBD2 as D (5 bases). Trimming removed 6 bases at V and 2 bases at J, with 10 bases between. The germline V gene has CDR1 DFQATT and CDR2 SNEGSKA (reference sequence). The CDR3 runs to 12 residues. CDR3 DNA: TGCAGTGCAAGCGGTATTCAAGAGACCCAGTACTTC. It specifies CSASGIQETQYF.

This chain joins TRBV20-1 and TRBJ2-7; 12 nucleotides align to TRBD2. The CDR3 runs 14 residues. Germline values: CDR1 DFQATT, CDR2 SNEGSKA (reference sequence). The trim removed 3 bases at V and 2 bases at J, leaving 2 bases unmatched. CDR3: CSASGLAGTYEQYF. Here the CDR3 DNA reads TGCAGTGCTAGCGGACTAGCGGGGACCTACGAGCAGTACTTC.

This clonotype was counted between two and nine times. The genes are TRBV12-5 and TRBJ1-2; the D is unclear. This CDR3 has 14 amino acids. Between the trimmed V and J ends, which lost 6 bases and 3 bases, there was a span of 14 bases. Germline values: CDR1 LGHNT, CDR2 FRNRAP. CDR3 residues: CASGFEAQYYGYTF. The CDR3 region has the DNA TGTGCTAGTGGGTTTGAAGCCCAGTACTATGGCTACACCTTC.

This clonotype was seen a handful of times. The rearrangement links TRBV28 to TRBJ1-1; a possible D gene is TRBD1 (6 bases). V gave up 7 bases and J gave up 0 bases, with 12 bases separating them. The CDR3 totals 14 residues. Looked up from germline, CDR1 is MDHEN and CDR2 is SYDVKM. Here the CDR3 reads CASTQGGLNTEAFF. CDR3 DNA: TGTGCCAGCACCCAAGGGGGTTTGAACACTGAAGCTTTCTTT.

As to this clonotype: Since a much larger clone is just one base distant, this may be a read error. The chain is built from TRBV20-1 and TRBJ2-5; 15 bases map to TRBD2. CDR1 is DFQATT and CDR2 is SNEGSKA in the germline V gene (reference sequence). CDR3 size: 16 residues. DNA of the CDR3: TGCTGTGCTTGGACTAGCGGGGGGGCCTTGCAAGAGACCCAGTACTTC. It is translated as CCAWTSGGALQETQYF.

The chain joins TRBV2 to TRBJ2-1, with 7 nucleotides matching TRBD1. Germline CDR1 reads SNHLY; CDR2 reads FYNNEI. There are 18 residues in the CDR3. V was pared by 10 bases and J by 1 base, with 19 bases of the junction left unmatched. For the CDR3, the DNA is TGTGCCATCAGGCTAAGACAGGGCACGACCACATCCTACAATGAGCAGTTCTTC. Its protein product is CAIRLRQGTTTSYNEQFF. Full variable domain (outside the CDR3, taken from reference TRBV2 and TRBJ2-1): EPEVTQTPSHQVTQMGQEVILRCVPISNHLYFYWYRQILGQKVEFLVSFYNNEISEKSEIFDDQFSVERPDGSNFTLKIRSTKLEDSAMYFCAIRLRQGTTTSYNEQFFGPGTRLTVL.

This clonotype has more than one count but fewer than ten. This chain uses TRBV2 with TRBJ2-1; D gene uncertain. The CDR3 totals 14 residues. V was trimmed by 3 bases and J by 0 bases, leaving 6 bases between them. Per the germline V gene, CDR1 is SNHLY and CDR2 is FYNNEI. The CDR3 loop reads CASSDTRSYNEQFF. The CDR3 DNA sequence: TGTGCCAGCAGTGATACGCGCTCCTACAATGAGCAGTTCTTC.

The chain combines TRBV7-6 with TRBJ2-6; the match to TRBD1 covers 8 bases. Germline V gene data show CDR1 as SGHVS and CDR2 as FNYEAQ. The J segment lost 3 bases and the V segment lost 5 bases, leaving 15 bases of the junction unmatched. This CDR3 region has 19 residues. CDR3 DNA sequence: TGTGCCAGCAGCCCCCTAGGACAGGGTAGTTTTTTTGGGGCCAACGTCCTGACTTTC. This codes for CASSPLGQGSFFGANVLTF.

This clonotype was seen a few times. The chain recombines TRBV5-6 with TRBJ2-5; D gene unclear. Germline V gene sequence: CDR1 SGHDT, CDR2 YYEEEE. V was pared by 4 bases and J by 1 base, with 14 bases between. The CDR3 sequence is 15 residues long. In DNA, the CDR3 is TGTGCCAGCAGCCCCCAGACTGGTCCCCAAGAGACCCAGTACTTC. Its protein is CASSPQTGPQETQYF. The complete variable domain, with remaining parts taken from reference TRBV5-6 and TRBJ2-5, reads DAGVTQSPTHLIKTRGQQVTLRCSPKSGHDTVSWYQQALGQGPQFIFQYYEEEERQRGNFPDRFSGHQFPNYSSELNVNALLLGDSALYLCASSPQTGPQETQYFGPGTRLLVL.

Many counts were recorded for this clonotype. The J gene is TRBJ2-3, the V gene TRBV27; maybe TRBD1 (6 bases). Germline V gene lookup returns CDR1 MNHEY and CDR2 SMNVEV (reference sequence). This CDR3 comprises 14 residues. The V and J ends lost 7 bases and 7 bases respectively, with 18 bases between them. DNA of the CDR3: TGTGCCAGCACCCTAAAAGGGACAATGAATACGCAGTATTTT. It specifies CASTLKGTMNTQYF.

This clonotype has at least ten counts. This chain connects TRBV25-1 to TRBJ1-1; tentative D call: TRBD1 (6 bases). This CDR3 has 15 residues. CDR1 and CDR2 (germline): MGHDK, SYGVNS. V was shortened by 4 bases and J by 7 bases, with 19 bases between the two germline ends. The CDR3, as DNA: TGTGCCAGCAGTGGGTTAGGGGACAAAAGGGGTGAAGCTTTCTTT. Its protein is CASSGLGDKRGEAFF.

This sequence joins TRBV3-1 and TRBJ2-7; 7 bases align to TRBD2. After removal of 2 bases from V and 3 bases from J, the junction contained 4 bases not matched to a gene. CDR1 is LGHDT, CDR2 YNNKEL, per germline (reference sequence). This CDR3 is built from 14 residues. CDR3 amino acids: CASSQLAVDYEQYF. In nucleotides, the CDR3 is TGTGCCAGCAGCCAACTAGCGGTAGACTACGAGCAGTACTTC.

This chain connects TRBV6-5 to TRBJ1-2; 9 nucleotides align to TRBD1. CDR3 length equals 14 residues. V lost 1 base and J lost 7; bases outside the gene matches: 4. Looked up from germline, CDR1 is MNHEY and CDR2 is SVGAGI. CDR3 DNA: TGTGCCAGCAGTTACTTTGGGGACAGGGCTGGCTACACCTTC. Its translation is CASSYFGDRAGYTF.

This clonotype was detected a few times. The J gene is TRBJ2-1, the V gene TRBV12-3 or TRBV12-4; 7 bases fit TRBD1. V gave up 5 bases and J gave up 6 bases; unmatched junction bases: 4. This CDR3 region has 13 residues. The CDR3 nucleotides read TGTGCCAGCAGTATGGGACAGTCCAATGAGCAGTTCTTC. Protein product: CASSMGQSNEQFF.

This chain connects TRBV14 to TRBJ2-1; TRBD1 matches at 9 bases. V lost 2 bases, J lost 5 bases, and 4 bases stayed unmatched. Germline CDR1 SGHDN, CDR2 FVKESK. The CDR3 length is 15 residues. CDR3 coding DNA: TGTGCCAGCAGCCAAAGGACAGGGGTTAACAATGAGCAGTTCTTC. It translates to CASSQRTGVNNEQFF.

This clonotype was observed at least ten times. The V and J genes are TRBV7-8 and TRBJ2-2; D is possibly TRBD1 or TRBD2 (6 bases each). The CDR3 has 15 amino acids. In germline, CDR1 is SGHVS, CDR2 FQNEAQ. Trimming took off 4 bases at V and 5 bases at J, with 14 bases between the two ends. The CDR3 sequence: CASSSPKGGTGELFF. CDR3 DNA: TGTGCCAGCAGCTCGCCCAAAGGGGGGACCGGGGAGCTGTTTTTT.

This clonotype came up many times. The rearrangement uses TRBV5-6 and TRBJ1-1; the D gene is possibly TRBD1 (6 bases). From germline, CDR1 is SGHDT and CDR2 YYEEEE. The CDR3 totals 13 residues. V lost 3 bases and J lost 1, with 7 bases in between. CDR3: CASSWTANTEAFF. The CDR3 region has the DNA TGTGCCAGCAGCTGGACAGCGAACACTGAAGCTTTCTTT.

The chain links TRBV2 to TRBJ2-2; D is unresolved. CDR1 is SNHLY and CDR2 is FYNNEI in the germline V gene. The CDR3 extends over 15 amino acids. Trimming took 0 bases from V and 7 from J, leaving 12 bases between them. CDR3 protein: CASSEAGYSLGELFF. The DNA for the CDR3 is TGTGCCAGCAGTGAAGCGGGGTATAGCCTCGGGGAGCTGTTTTTT.

The genes are TRBV6-4 and TRBJ2-1; 9 bases map to TRBD1. The V gene's germline CDR1 is MRHNA and CDR2 SNTAGT. This CDR3 has 16 residues. V lost 4 bases, J lost 9 bases, and 13 bases stayed unmatched. The CDR3 spells CASSVYGTGQAVEQFF. CDR3 bases: TGTGCCAGCAGTGTTTACGGGACAGGGCAGGCGGTTGAGCAGTTCTTC.

At least ten counts were recorded for this clonotype. The genes are TRBV7-9 and TRBJ1-5; perhaps TRBD1 as D (5 bases). The germline V and J ends were trimmed by 1 base and 7 bases, with 14 bases remaining between them. Germline values: CDR1 SEHNR, CDR2 FQNEAQ (reference sequence). The CDR3 is made up of 15 amino acids. The CDR3 loop is CASSLGGEGGQPQHF. The CDR3 nucleotides are TGTGCCAGCAGCTTAGGAGGGGAAGGAGGCCAGCCCCAGCATTTT.